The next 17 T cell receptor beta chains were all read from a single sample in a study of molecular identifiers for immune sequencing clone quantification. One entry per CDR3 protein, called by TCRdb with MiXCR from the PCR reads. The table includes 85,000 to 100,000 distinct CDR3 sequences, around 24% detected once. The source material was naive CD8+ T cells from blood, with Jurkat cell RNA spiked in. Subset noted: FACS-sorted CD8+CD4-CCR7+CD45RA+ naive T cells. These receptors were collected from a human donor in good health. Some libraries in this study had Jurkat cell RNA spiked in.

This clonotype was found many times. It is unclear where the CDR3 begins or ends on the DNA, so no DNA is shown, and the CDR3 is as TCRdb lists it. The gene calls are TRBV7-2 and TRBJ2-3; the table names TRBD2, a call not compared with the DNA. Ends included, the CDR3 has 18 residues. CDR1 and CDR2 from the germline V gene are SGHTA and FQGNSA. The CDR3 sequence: CASSSSGLRGGFTDTQYF.

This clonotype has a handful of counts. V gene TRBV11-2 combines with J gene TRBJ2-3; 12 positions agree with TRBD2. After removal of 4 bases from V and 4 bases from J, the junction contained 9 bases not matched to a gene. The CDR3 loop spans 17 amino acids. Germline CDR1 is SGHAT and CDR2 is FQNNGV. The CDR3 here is CASSYFRTSGIADTQYF. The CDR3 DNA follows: TGTGCCAGCAGCTACTTTAGGACTAGCGGGATCGCAGATACGCAGTATTTT.

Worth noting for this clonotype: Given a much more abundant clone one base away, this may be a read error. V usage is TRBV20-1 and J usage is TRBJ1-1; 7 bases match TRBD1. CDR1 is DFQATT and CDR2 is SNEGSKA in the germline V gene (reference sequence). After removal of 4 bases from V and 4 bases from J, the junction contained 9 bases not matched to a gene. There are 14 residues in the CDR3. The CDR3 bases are TGCAGTGCTAAATCCGAACAGGGGTTCACTGAAGCTTTCTTT. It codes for CSAKSEQGFTEAFF.

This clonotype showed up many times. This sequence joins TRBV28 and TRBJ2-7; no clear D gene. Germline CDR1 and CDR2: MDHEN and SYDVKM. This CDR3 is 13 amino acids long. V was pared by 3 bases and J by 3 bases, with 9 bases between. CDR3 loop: CASSFGGNYEQYF. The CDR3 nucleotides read TGTGCCAGCAGTTTTGGTGGCAACTACGAGCAGTACTTC.

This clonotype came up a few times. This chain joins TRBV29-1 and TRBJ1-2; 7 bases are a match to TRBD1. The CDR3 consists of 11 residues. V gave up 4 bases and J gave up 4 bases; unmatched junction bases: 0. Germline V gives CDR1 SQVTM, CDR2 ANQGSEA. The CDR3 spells CSVAGGYGYTF. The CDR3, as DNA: TGCAGCGTTGCAGGGGGCTATGGCTACACCTTC.

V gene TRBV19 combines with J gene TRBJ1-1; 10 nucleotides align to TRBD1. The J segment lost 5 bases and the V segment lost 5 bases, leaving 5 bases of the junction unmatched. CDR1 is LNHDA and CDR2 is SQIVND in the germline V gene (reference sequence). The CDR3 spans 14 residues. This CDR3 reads CASSFRDRGTEAFF. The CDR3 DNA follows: TGTGCCAGTAGTTTCCGGGACAGGGGTACTGAAGCTTTCTTT. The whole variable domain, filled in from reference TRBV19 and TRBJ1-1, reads DGGITQSPKYLFRKEGQNVTLSCEQNLNHDAMYWYRQDPGQGLRLIYYSQIVNDFQKGDIAEGYSVSREKKESFPLTVTSAQKNPTAFYLCASSFRDRGTEAFFGQGTRLTVV.

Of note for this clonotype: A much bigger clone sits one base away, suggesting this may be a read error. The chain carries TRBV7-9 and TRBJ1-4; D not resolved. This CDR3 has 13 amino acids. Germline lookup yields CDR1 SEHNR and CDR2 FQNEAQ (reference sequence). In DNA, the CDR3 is TGTGGCAGCAGCTTAAATGGAAATGAAAAACTGTTTTTT. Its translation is CGSSLNGNEKLFF.

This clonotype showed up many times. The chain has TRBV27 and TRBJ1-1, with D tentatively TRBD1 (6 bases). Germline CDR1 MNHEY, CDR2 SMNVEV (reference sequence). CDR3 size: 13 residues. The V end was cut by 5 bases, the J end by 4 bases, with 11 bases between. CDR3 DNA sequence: TGTGCCAGCAGTCAACAGGGCGGCACTGAAGCTTTCTTT. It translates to CASSQQGGTEAFF.

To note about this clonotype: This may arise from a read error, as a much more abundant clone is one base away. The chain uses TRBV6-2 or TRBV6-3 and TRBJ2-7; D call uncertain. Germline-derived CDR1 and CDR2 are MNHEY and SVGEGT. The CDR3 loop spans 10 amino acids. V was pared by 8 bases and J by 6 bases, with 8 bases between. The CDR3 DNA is TGTGCCAGCGCATGGTGCGAGCAGTACTTC. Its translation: CASAWCEQYF.

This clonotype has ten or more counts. DNA of the CDR3: TGTGCCAGCAGCTTAGATCCGGGAGTCTACAATGAGCAGTTCTTC. This encodes CASSLDPGVYNEQFF. The gene calls are TRBV11-2 and TRBJ2-1; D possibly corresponds to TRBD2 (6 bases). This CDR3 comprises 15 residues. V was trimmed by 0 bases and J by 3 bases, leaving 9 bases between them. Per the germline V gene, CDR1 is SGHAT and CDR2 is FQNNGV.

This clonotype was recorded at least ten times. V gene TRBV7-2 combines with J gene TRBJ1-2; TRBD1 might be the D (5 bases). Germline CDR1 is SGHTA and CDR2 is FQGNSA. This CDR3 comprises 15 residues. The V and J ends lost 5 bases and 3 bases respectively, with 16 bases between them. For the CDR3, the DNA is TGTGCCAGCAGCCACTGGGACTCCCCGTACTATGGCTACACCTTC. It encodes CASSHWDSPYYGYTF.

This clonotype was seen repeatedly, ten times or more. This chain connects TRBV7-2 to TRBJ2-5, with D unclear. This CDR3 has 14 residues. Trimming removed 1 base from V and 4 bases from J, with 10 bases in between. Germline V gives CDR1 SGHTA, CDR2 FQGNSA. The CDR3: CASSLVGWRETQYF. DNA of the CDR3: TGTGCCAGCAGCTTAGTGGGTTGGCGAGAGACCCAGTACTTC.

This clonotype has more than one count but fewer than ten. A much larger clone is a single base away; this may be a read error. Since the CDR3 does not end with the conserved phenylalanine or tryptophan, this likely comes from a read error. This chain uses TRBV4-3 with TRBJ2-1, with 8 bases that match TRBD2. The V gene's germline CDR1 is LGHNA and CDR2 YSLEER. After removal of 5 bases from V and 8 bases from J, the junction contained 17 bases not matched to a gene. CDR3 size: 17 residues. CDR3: CASSDEGSREGPDEQFL. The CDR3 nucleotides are TGCGCCAGCAGCGACGAAGGGAGCCGGGAGGGCCCGGATGAGCAGTTCCTC.

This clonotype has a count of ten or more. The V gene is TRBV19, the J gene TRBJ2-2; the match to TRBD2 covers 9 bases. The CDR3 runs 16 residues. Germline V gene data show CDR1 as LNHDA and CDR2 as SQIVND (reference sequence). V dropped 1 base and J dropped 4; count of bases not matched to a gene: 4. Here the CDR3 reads CASSIAGGRGTGELFF. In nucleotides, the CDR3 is TGTGCCAGTAGTATAGCGGGCGGGAGGGGCACCGGGGAGCTGTTTTTT.

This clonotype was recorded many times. The CDR3 DNA reads as TGTGCCAGCAGTTTTTTCTTGGGAGCGAGTCCAGATACGCAGTATTTT. Its protein is CASSFFLGASPDTQYF. The chain employs TRBV27 and TRBJ2-3; D perhaps matches TRBD2 (5 bases). The germline V gene encodes CDR1 MNHEY and CDR2 SMNVEV (reference sequence). The CDR3 sequence is 16 residues long. V gave up 3 bases and J gave up 4 bases, with 17 bases separating them.

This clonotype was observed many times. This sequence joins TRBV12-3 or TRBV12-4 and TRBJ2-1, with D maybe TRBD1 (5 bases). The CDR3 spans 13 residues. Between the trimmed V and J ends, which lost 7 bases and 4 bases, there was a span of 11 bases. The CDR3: CASKKPGYNEQFF. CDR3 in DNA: TGTGCCAGCAAAAAACCAGGGTACAATGAGCAGTTCTTC.

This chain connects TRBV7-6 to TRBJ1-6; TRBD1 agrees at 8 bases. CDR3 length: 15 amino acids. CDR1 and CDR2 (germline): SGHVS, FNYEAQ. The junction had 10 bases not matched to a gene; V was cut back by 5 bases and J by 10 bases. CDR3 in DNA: TGTGCCAGCAGCCCGATGCAGGGGGCAGGGTCACCCCTCCACTTT. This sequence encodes CASSPMQGAGSPLHF.